The rows below give T cell receptor beta chains drawn from one sample of a study of Tregs in tolerant kidney transplant recipients. The repertoire was sequenced with immunoSEQ multiplex PCR; TCRdb's copy has only in-frame clones and lacks some. Found here are about 240,000 clones, 84% of them singletons; the top ten hold less than 0.75%. Source material: CD4+ T cells from blood. The receptors originated from a human donor in good health. Each CDR3 is given with its conserved first and last residue. The D gene is left open where the match is weak. The size field is filled for only some rows; it gives once, few, many or a size class.

clone_size: .; j_call: TRBJ2-5; d_call: .; v_call: TRBV7-8; cdr3_aa: CASNQLNGGGETQYF; cdr3_nt: TGTGCCAGCAACCAACTGAATGGCGGAGGAGAGACCCAGTACTTC
clone_size: .; j_call: TRBJ1-2; d_call: .; v_call: TRBV7-9; cdr3_aa: CASSLVLDYTF; cdr3_nt: TGTGCCAGCAGCTTAGTTCTGGACTACACCTTC
clone_size: .; j_call: TRBJ1-2; d_call: TRBD1; v_call: TRBV6-4; cdr3_aa: CASSPWTGDTYGYTF; cdr3_nt: TGTGCCAGCAGCCCCTGGACAGGCGATACCTATGGCTACACCTTC
clone_size: .; j_call: TRBJ1-5; d_call: .; v_call: TRBV2; cdr3_aa: CASSEAKRRNQPQHF; cdr3_nt: TGTGCCAGCAGTGAAGCCAAGCGGAGAAATCAGCCCCAGCATTTT
clone_size: .; j_call: TRBJ2-1; d_call: .; v_call: TRBV29-1; cdr3_aa: CSVKPGGVYNEQFF; cdr3_nt: TGCAGCGTTAAACCAGGGGGGGTCTACAATGAGCAGTTCTTC
clone_size: .; j_call: TRBJ2-3; d_call: TRBD2; v_call: TRBV7-8; cdr3_aa: CASSLLAGGPRGDTDTQYF; cdr3_nt: TGTGCCAGCAGCTTGCTAGCGGGAGGGCCAAGGGGGGACACAGATACGCAGTATTTT
clone_size: once; j_call: TRBJ2-1; d_call: .; v_call: TRBV25-1; cdr3_aa: CASSERAGPQDEQFF; cdr3_nt: TGTGCCAGCAGTGAACGGGCGGGACCCCAGGATGAGCAGTTCTTC
clone_size: .; j_call: TRBJ2-3; d_call: TRBD2; v_call: TRBV6-1; cdr3_aa: CASSETGTSGRFPQYF; cdr3_nt: TGTGCCAGCAGTGAAACCGGGACTAGCGGGAGGTTCCCCCAGTATTTT
clone_size: .; j_call: TRBJ1-1; d_call: .; v_call: TRBV28; cdr3_aa: CASSLTGPPAEAFF; cdr3_nt: TGTGCCAGCAGTCTAACCGGGCCGCCCGCTGAAGCTTTCTTT
clone_size: few; j_call: TRBJ2-2; d_call: .; v_call: TRBV15; cdr3_aa: CATSRGPGANTGELFF; cdr3_nt: TGTGCCACCAGCAGAGGGCCAGGGGCGAACACCGGGGAGCTGTTTTTT
clone_size: .; j_call: TRBJ2-7; d_call: TRBD1; v_call: TRBV6-1; cdr3_aa: CASSVYRDRTYEQYF; cdr3_nt: TGTGCCAGCAGTGTCTACCGGGACAGGACCTACGAGCAGTACTTC
clone_size: .; j_call: TRBJ1-6; d_call: .; v_call: TRBV14; cdr3_aa: CASSQEGRASAPHF; cdr3_nt: TGTGCCAGCAGCCAAGAAGGGCGGGCGTCTGCACCCCACTTT
clone_size: .; j_call: TRBJ2-2; d_call: .; v_call: TRBV21-1; cdr3_aa: CASTTIQGRYKTGELFF; cdr3_nt: TGTGCCAGCACCACGATACAGGGGAGGTATAAGACCGGGGAGCTGTTTTTT
clone_size: .; j_call: TRBJ2-1; d_call: .; v_call: TRBV19; cdr3_aa: CASTSGLRSYNEQFF; cdr3_nt: TGTGCCAGTACCTCAGGCTTACGCTCCTACAATGAGCAGTTCTTC
clone_size: .; j_call: TRBJ2-5; d_call: .; v_call: TRBV27; cdr3_aa: CASSFAGDETQYF; cdr3_nt: TGTGCCAGCAGTTTCGCTGGGGACGAGACCCAGTACTTC
clone_size: .; j_call: TRBJ2-3; d_call: .; v_call: TRBV7-3; cdr3_aa: CASSLMASGTDTQYF; cdr3_nt: TGTGCCAGCAGCTTAATGGCTAGCGGCACAGATACGCAGTATTTT